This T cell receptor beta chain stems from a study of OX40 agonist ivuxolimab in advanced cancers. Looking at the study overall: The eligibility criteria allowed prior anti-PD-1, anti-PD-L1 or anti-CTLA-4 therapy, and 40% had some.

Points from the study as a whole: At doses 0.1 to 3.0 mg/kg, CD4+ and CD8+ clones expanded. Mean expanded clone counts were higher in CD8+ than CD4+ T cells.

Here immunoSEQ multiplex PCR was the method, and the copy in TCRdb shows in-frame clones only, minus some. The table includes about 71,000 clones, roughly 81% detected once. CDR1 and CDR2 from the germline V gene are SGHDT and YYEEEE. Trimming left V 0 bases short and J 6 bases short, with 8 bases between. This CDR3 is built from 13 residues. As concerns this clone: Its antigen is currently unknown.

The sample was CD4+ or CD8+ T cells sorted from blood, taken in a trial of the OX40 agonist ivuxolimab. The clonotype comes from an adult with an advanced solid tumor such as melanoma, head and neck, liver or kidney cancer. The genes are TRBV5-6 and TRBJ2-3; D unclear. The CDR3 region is CASSLGLPDTQYF. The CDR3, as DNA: TGTGCCAGCAGCTTGGGACTCCCGGATACGCAGTATTTT.